These 17 T cell receptor beta chains originate from one sample sequenced in a study of regulatory T cells in long-lasting Graves disease. For TCR beta, libraries came from iRepertoire HTBI primers and Arm-PCR of CDR3 regions. TCRdb analysed the multiplex PCR reads with MiXCR anew, one entry per CDR3 protein. Seen here are roughly 450,000 distinct CDR3 sequences, roughly 20% observed once, and the top ten hold about 7.8%. Time point meaning: persistent/refractory GD, antithyroid drugs over 5 years with positive TRAb. The TCR library used RNA extracted from PBMCs. The specimen was peripheral blood mononuclear cells (PBMCs), collected when the disease was refractory, from a patient treated with antithyroid drugs. The receptors were gathered from a female donor with Graves disease.

This clonotype was found many times. The rearrangement uses TRBV6-1 and TRBJ2-5; 11 bases map to TRBD1. Germline-derived CDR1 and CDR2 are MNHNS and SASEGT. The CDR3 length is 15 residues. V lost 4 bases to trimming and J lost 3 bases; unmatched junction nucleotides: 4. CDR3 bases: TGTGCCAGCAGTGCCAGGACAGGGGGCAAAGAGACCCAGTACTTC. Protein product: CASSARTGGKETQYF.

This clonotype was seen a handful of times. The genes are TRBV6-1 and TRBJ1-6; D possibly corresponds to TRBD1 (5 bases). The CDR3 covers 15 residues. Germline V lookup: CDR1 MNHNS, CDR2 SASEGT. V was clipped by 5 bases and J by 10 bases, with 18 bases between them. Here the CDR3 DNA reads TGTGCCAGCAGTCTCCGGGGGAATATAGGATCACCCCTCCACTTT. As protein: CASSLRGNIGSPLHF.

The table lists this clonotype with many counts. The rearrangement links TRBV6-5 to TRBJ1-6; 11 positions agree with TRBD1. This CDR3 spans 14 amino acids. CDR1 is MNHEY, CDR2 SVGAGI, per germline. V shed 2 bases, J shed 9 bases, and the junction held 0 bases outside the gene matches. The CDR3 loop reads CASSYGQGASPLHF. In nucleotides, the CDR3 is TGTGCCAGCAGTTACGGACAGGGGGCTTCACCCCTCCACTTT.

This clonotype occurred many times. The chain links TRBV12-3 or TRBV12-4 to TRBJ2-5; D is perhaps TRBD2 (6 bases). Trimming left V 3 bases short and J 5 bases short, with 13 bases between. The CDR3 length is 14 residues. CDR3 nucleotide sequence: TGTGCCAGCAGTTTGAGATGGGGGGTGGAGACCCAGTACTTC. Translating it yields CASSLRWGVETQYF.

This clonotype was counted a few times. The chain joins TRBV7-8 to TRBJ1-2, with D possibly TRBD1 on 6 matching bases. Deletions cut 5 bases from V and 3 bases from J, with 13 bases between. This CDR3 region has 14 residues. Germline CDR1 is SGHVS and CDR2 is FQNEAQ. The CDR3 loop reads CASSTQGRDYGYTF. The CDR3 bases are TGTGCCAGCAGCACGCAGGGGAGAGACTATGGCTACACCTTC.

This clonotype was seen a handful of times. The chain links TRBV9 to TRBJ2-5, with D possibly TRBD2 on 6 matching bases. Germline V gives CDR1 SGDLS, CDR2 YYNGEE. Trimming took off 1 base at V and 2 bases at J, with 12 bases between the two ends. The CDR3 is made up of 15 amino acids. CDR3 DNA sequence: TGTGCCAGCAGCGTATGGGGTAGCGGACAAGAGACCCAGTACTTC. Translated, it gives CASSVWGSGQETQYF.

The table lists this clonotype with many counts. The chain is built from TRBV12-3 or TRBV12-4 and TRBJ2-5; 8 bases are shared with TRBD2. The CDR3 covers 13 residues. V lost 8 bases to trimming and J lost 4 bases; unmatched junction nucleotides: 6. The CDR3 sequence: CASSRGGRETQYF. CDR3 nucleotide sequence: TGTGCCAGCTCCCGGGGGGGACGAGAGACCCAGTACTTC.

This clonotype was seen a handful of times. This chain joins TRBV3-1 and TRBJ1-3; D unclear. Deletions cut 1 base from V and 1 base from J, with 5 bases between. The CDR3 runs to 14 residues. From germline, CDR1 is LGHDT and CDR2 YNNKEL (reference sequence). CDR3 region: CASSQGASGNTIYF. DNA for the CDR3: TGTGCCAGCAGCCAAGGGGCGTCTGGAAACACCATATATTTT.

The rearrangement links TRBV12-3 or TRBV12-4 to TRBJ1-5, with D unclear. The CDR3 runs 13 residues. Deletions cut 11 bases from V and 7 bases from J, with 18 bases between. In nucleotides, the CDR3 is TGTGCCCCTCGTTTCGGGGAAGCGCAGCCCCAGCATTTT. It is translated as CAPRFGEAQPQHF.

This chain's CDR3 is CASSLVQGAKEQYF. DNA for the CDR3: TGTGCCAGCAGCTTAGTACAGGGGGCGAAAGAGCAGTACTTC. The gene calls are TRBV7-9 and TRBJ2-7, with 9 nucleotides matching TRBD1. Looked up from germline, CDR1 is SEHNR and CDR2 is FQNEAQ (reference sequence). The CDR3 is 14 amino acids. V shed 1 base and J 7 bases; nucleotides not matched to a gene: 5.

The table lists this clonotype with many counts. The chain joins TRBV11-3 to TRBJ2-5, with D perhaps TRBD1 or TRBD2 (5 bases each). With 6 bases removed from V and 4 bases from J, the gap between germline ends came to 15 bases. The CDR3 covers 14 residues. Germline loops: CDR1 SGHNT, CDR2 YENEEA. This chain's CDR3 is CASSSGPRAETQYF. The CDR3, as DNA: TGTGCCAGCAGTTCGGGACCCCGGGCAGAGACCCAGTACTTC.

This clonotype was counted ten times or more. The CDR3 loop is CASSSPVGTGGYEQYF. The CDR3 DNA follows: TGTGCCAGCAGCTCTCCGGTTGGGACAGGGGGCTACGAGCAGTACTTC. The rearrangement links TRBV11-2 to TRBJ2-7; TRBD1 agrees at 11 bases. The germline V gene has CDR1 SGHAT and CDR2 FQNNGV. V was clipped by 4 bases and J by 3 bases; unmatched bases: 8. There are 16 residues in the CDR3.

In its sample, this clonotype was seen many times. This chain uses TRBV29-1 with TRBJ2-7; TRBD1 matches at 8 bases. Trimming at V came to 4 bases and at J to 5 bases, leaving 1 base not matched to a gene. The CDR3 contains 11 residues. CDR1 and CDR2 (germline): SQVTM, ANQGSEA. CDR3 nucleotide sequence: TGCAGCGTTGCGACAGGGGACGAGCAGTACTTC. This codes for CSVATGDEQYF.

This clonotype has only a few counts. J is TRBJ1-5 and V is TRBV5-1; 9 bases agree with TRBD1. The germline gives CDR1 SGHRS, CDR2 YFSETQ. Trimming removed 2 bases from V and 5 bases from J; junction bases left unmatched: 8. The CDR3 has 16 residues. The CDR3 bases are TGCGCCAGCAGCTTATATTGTACAGGGGGCGATCAGCCCCAGCATTTT. Protein: CASSLYCTGGDQPQHF. The full variable domain, rest sourced from reference TRBV5-1 and TRBJ1-5, is KAGVTQTPRYLIKTRGQQVTLSCSPISGHRSVSWYQQTPGQGLQFLFEYFSETQRNKGNFPGRFSGRQFSNSRSEMNVSTLELGDSALYLCASSLYCTGGDQPQHFGDGTRLSIL.

At least ten counts were recorded for this clonotype. The V gene is TRBV12-3 or TRBV12-4, the J gene TRBJ1-1, with D uncertain. V lost 8 bases, J lost 4 bases, and 11 bases lay in between. The CDR3 runs to 12 residues. CDR3 coding DNA: TGTGCCAGCTCGCCCGGGAGCACTGAAGCTTTCTTT. Amino acid sequence: CASSPGSTEAFF.

V is TRBV19 and J is TRBJ2-6; maybe TRBD2 (5 bases). From germline, CDR1 is LNHDA and CDR2 SQIVND (reference sequence). This CDR3 has 21 residues. V lost 0 bases, J lost 8 bases, and 29 bases lay in between. The CDR3 coding sequence is TGTGCCAGTAGTATAGAACTAGGTGGGCCGATTCTCTCTGGGGTACCCAACGTCCTGACTTTC. It yields the protein CASSIELGGPILSGVPNVLTF.

This clonotype was detected many times. The chain links TRBV24-1 to TRBJ1-1; D unclear. The CDR3 is made up of 13 amino acids. Germline-derived CDR1 and CDR2 are KGHDR and SFDVKD. The ends were cut back, 3 bases at V and 0 bases at J, with 4 bases in the middle. The CDR3 sequence: CATSDGVNTEAFF. CDR3 sequence (DNA): TGTGCCACCAGTGATGGGGTGAACACTGAAGCTTTCTTT.